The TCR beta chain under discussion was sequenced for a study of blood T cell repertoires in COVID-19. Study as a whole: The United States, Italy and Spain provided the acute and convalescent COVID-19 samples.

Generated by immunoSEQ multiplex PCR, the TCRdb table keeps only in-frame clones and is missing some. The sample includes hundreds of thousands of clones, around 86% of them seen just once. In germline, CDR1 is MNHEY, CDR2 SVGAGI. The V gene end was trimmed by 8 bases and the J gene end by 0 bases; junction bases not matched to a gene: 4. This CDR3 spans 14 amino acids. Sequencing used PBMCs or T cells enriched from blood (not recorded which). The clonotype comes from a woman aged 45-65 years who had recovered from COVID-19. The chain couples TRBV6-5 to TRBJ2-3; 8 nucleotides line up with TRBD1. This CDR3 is CASGNRGSTDTQYF. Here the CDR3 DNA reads TGTGCCAGCGGAAACAGGGGGAGCACAGATACGCAGTATTTT.